A single TCR beta chain is shown here with its context. Its antigen is currently unknown. This record belongs to a study of shared clonotypes between healthy human individuals. Study background: Serving as donors were two women and a few men, whose ages spanned 18 to 49. Plates per donor: three CD4 naive, three CD4 memory, two CD8 naive, one CD8 memory.

General observations from the study: Non-shared clonotypes displayed generation probabilities falling below those of clonotypes present in all four donors.

Germline CDR1 reads LGHNA; CDR2 reads YSLEER. The CDR3 contains 17 residues. With V trimmed by 2 bases and J by 0 bases, 7 bases remained unmatched. Profiled with immunoSEQ multiplex PCR; TCRdb holds only in-frame clones, not every one. The sample gives about 1,900,000 clones, about 95% of which show up once; roughly 1.2% is in the top ten. Positive CCR7 selection of CD45RO-negative cells yielded the naive CD8 cells, and terminally differentiated effector memory CD45RA+ cells were excluded. The sequencing sample was made of naive CD8+ T cells sorted from blood. This TCR came from a man aged 18 to 29 in good health. The genes are TRBV4-3 and TRBJ2-3; 8 bases agree with TRBD2. The CDR3 here is CASSQTQTSVSTDTQYF. The CDR3 region has the DNA TGCGCCAGCAGCCAAACACAGACTAGCGTGAGCACAGATACGCAGTATTTT.